This record covers a single TCR beta chain. The antigen is not known. Donors comprised only Caucasian adults living in Nashville, Tennessee. TCRdb keeps only in-frame clones here, not all; method: immunoSEQ multiplex PCR. The table shows under 650,000 clones, with 90% to 97% occurring only once. The CDR3 loop spans 11 amino acids. Germline CDR1 DFQATT, CDR2 SNEGSKA (reference sequence). Trimming pared 5 bases from V and 4 bases from J, leaving 8 bases between. These data belong to a study of shared clonotypes between healthy human individuals. Study background: Per-donor plates numbered three CD4 naive, three CD4 memory, two CD8 naive and one CD8 memory.

Study results and limitations: Clonotypes shared by all four donors outscored non-shared clonotypes in generation probability.

Material for sequencing was naive CD4+ T cells sorted from blood. Sample subset: CD45RA+ positively selected. The clonotype comes from a woman in her 30s in good health. The V call is TRBV20-1, the J call TRBJ2-5, with a weak D call TRBD2 (5 bases). The CDR3 region is CSASAGETQYF. CDR3 nucleotide sequence: TGCAGTGCTTCCGCGGGAGAGACCCAGTACTTC.